Presented here are 29 T cell receptor beta chains from one specimen sequenced in a study of early T cells in non-severe SARS-CoV-2 infection. MiXCR, applied by TCRdb to the 5' RACE reads, yields one record per CDR3 protein. The sample lists approximately 35,000 distinct CDR3 sequences; approximately 5.3% were seen once. The sequenced material came from whole blood. The receptors originated from an adult who was a healthcare worker with PCR-confirmed SARS-CoV-2 infection or an uninfected control (not recorded which).

The table lists this clonotype with many counts. The V gene is TRBV11-2, the J gene TRBJ2-1; the match to TRBD1 covers 9 bases. The CDR3 has 16 amino acids. The germline V gene has CDR1 SGHAT and CDR2 FQNNGV. Losses at the gene ends were 5 bases for V and 10 bases for J; bases not matched to a gene: 15. The CDR3 sequence: CASSQTRGTGYVEQFF. The CDR3 coding sequence is TGTGCCAGCAGCCAGACCCGGGGGACAGGGTATGTGGAGCAGTTCTTC.

Many counts were recorded for this clonotype. V usage is TRBV12-3 or TRBV12-4 and J usage is TRBJ2-6, with D perhaps TRBD1 (6 bases). Trimming left V 6 bases short and J 3 bases short, with 18 bases between. The CDR3 extends over 17 amino acids. CDR3 region: CASSSYSRGHGANVLTF. CDR3 bases: TGTGCCAGCAGCTCTTACTCCAGGGGTCATGGGGCCAACGTCCTGACTTTC.

The V call is TRBV6-5, the J call TRBJ2-7; no clear D. The germline V gene encodes CDR1 MNHEY and CDR2 SVGAGI. The CDR3 spans 17 residues. The V gene lost 0 bases and the J gene lost 5 bases, with 20 bases spanning the gap. DNA for the CDR3: TGTGCCAGCAGTTACTCGATGGATTTGCTTTCCCCCCACGAGCAGTACTTC. This sequence encodes CASSYSMDLLSPHEQYF.

This clonotype has at least ten counts. The V gene is TRBV7-3, the J gene TRBJ2-3, with 7 bases fitting TRBD1. V lost 4 bases and J lost 1; bases outside the gene matches: 5. Germline CDR1 reads SGHTA; CDR2 reads FQGTGA. The CDR3 is made up of 15 amino acids. CDR3 loop: CASSSTGVGTDTQYF. CDR3 in DNA: TGTGCCAGCAGCTCCACAGGGGTCGGCACAGATACGCAGTATTTT.

This chain connects TRBV6-1 to TRBJ2-3; 9 nucleotides agree with TRBD2. V shed 2 bases, J shed 2 bases, and the junction held 2 bases outside the gene matches. CDR3 size: 15 residues. The germline V gene has CDR1 MNHNS and CDR2 SASEGT. The DNA for the CDR3 is TGTGCCAGCAGTGAACTAGCGGGGCCCACAGATACGCAGTATTTT. Translated, it gives CASSELAGPTDTQYF.

The rearrangement joins TRBV7-2 to TRBJ1-6, with D tentatively TRBD1 (6 bases). The CDR3 consists of 14 residues. Trimming took off 1 base at V and 8 bases at J, with 9 bases between the two ends. From germline, CDR1 is SGHTA and CDR2 FQGNSA. This chain's CDR3 is CASSLVDSDSPLHF. DNA for the CDR3: TGTGCCAGCAGCTTAGTGGACAGTGATTCACCCCTCCACTTT. Using reference TRBV7-2 and TRBJ1-6 for the parts outside the CDR3, the full variable domain is GAGVSQSPSNKVTEKGKDVELRCDPISGHTALYWYRQSLGQGLEFLIYFQGNSAPDKSGLPSDRFSAERTGGSVSTLTIQRTQQEDSAVYLCASSLVDSDSPLHFGNGTRLTVT.

In this sample, this clonotype turned up many times. The chain is built from TRBV30 and TRBJ1-6; 8 bases are shared with TRBD1. Germline assignment: CDR1 GTSNPN and CDR2 SVGIG (reference sequence). Trimming took 2 bases from V and 7 from J; bases not matched to a gene: 7. CDR3 length: 15 amino acids. The CDR3 protein is CAWSPRTGHNSPLHF. The DNA for the CDR3 is TGTGCCTGGAGTCCCAGGACAGGGCACAATTCACCCCTCCACTTT.

This clonotype was observed a handful of times. This chain links TRBV5-4 with TRBJ2-3; 10 bases agree with TRBD2. The germline V gene has CDR1 SGHNT and CDR2 YYREEE (reference sequence). The V and J ends lost 3 bases and 2 bases, in that order; junction bases with no gene match: 3. This CDR3 region has 15 residues. Here the CDR3 DNA reads TGTGCCAGCAGCTCACTAGCGGGGTCCACAGATACGCAGTATTTT. The encoded protein is CASSSLAGSTDTQYF.

This clonotype was counted at least ten times. This chain joins TRBV5-4 and TRBJ2-7; 8 bases line up with TRBD2. Germline V lookup: CDR1 SGHNT, CDR2 YYREEE (reference sequence). V dropped 2 bases and J dropped 3; count of bases not matched to a gene: 4. The CDR3 runs to 14 residues. The CDR3 region is CASSFGGAYYEQYF. The CDR3 DNA follows: TGTGCCAGCAGCTTCGGGGGGGCCTACTACGAGCAGTACTTC.

This clonotype has ten or more counts. V usage is TRBV15 and J usage is TRBJ2-1; TRBD1 aligns across 8 bases. V trimming: 1 base; J trimming: 8 bases; junction bases outside the gene matches: 10. Germline loops: CDR1 LNHNV, CDR2 YYDKDF (reference sequence). CDR3 length: 16 residues. CDR3: CATSRVVRQGPDEQFF. The CDR3 nucleotides are TGTGCCACCAGCAGAGTAGTTCGACAGGGGCCGGATGAGCAGTTCTTC.

This clonotype was counted many times. The gene calls are TRBV28 and TRBJ2-7; 10 bases align to TRBD2. The ends lost 5 bases at V and 4 bases at J; junction bases unmatched: 8. The germline CDR1 and CDR2 sequences are MDHEN and SYDVKM. This CDR3 region has 15 residues. The CDR3 spells CASSPSSGGRYEQYF. The CDR3 coding sequence is TGTGCCAGCAGTCCCTCTAGCGGGGGCCGTTACGAGCAGTACTTC.

This clonotype was seen repeatedly, ten times or more. The chain recombines TRBV6-5 with TRBJ2-1; TRBD1 matches at 8 bases. Germline CDR1 MNHEY, CDR2 SVGAGI. CDR3 length: 14 amino acids. V gave up 5 bases and J gave up 6 bases; unmatched junction bases: 6. CDR3 in amino acids: CASSDNRGSNEQFF. The CDR3 DNA reads as TGTGCCAGCAGTGACAACAGGGGGAGCAATGAGCAGTTCTTC.

This clonotype was found many times. The rearrangement joins TRBV28 to TRBJ2-5, with D possibly TRBD2 on 6 matching bases. V shed 5 bases and J shed 3 bases, with 22 bases lying between them. From germline, CDR1 is MDHEN and CDR2 SYDVKM. The CDR3 length is 17 residues. The CDR3 nucleotides are TGTGCCAGCAGTCAAACCCCCCGGGCGGGGCAAAAAGAGACCCAGTACTTC. It encodes CASSQTPRAGQKETQYF.

This clonotype was detected many times. The rearrangement joins TRBV27 to TRBJ1-6; a possible D gene is TRBD1 (5 bases). From germline, CDR1 is MNHEY and CDR2 SMNVEV (reference sequence). The CDR3 extends over 15 amino acids. V shed 4 bases and J shed 10 bases, with 17 bases lying between them. The CDR3 loop reads CASSSSGTVSSPLHF. CDR3 sequence (DNA): TGTGCCAGCAGTTCCTCCGGGACCGTTTCCTCACCCCTCCACTTT.

This clonotype was detected many times. V and J are TRBV7-2 and TRBJ2-2; 9 bases agree with TRBD2. Germline V gene lookup returns CDR1 SGHTA and CDR2 FQGNSA. The CDR3 covers 16 residues. J was trimmed by 3 bases and V by 0 bases; bases with no gene match: 2. The CDR3 region is CASSLATSGYTGELFF. Here the CDR3 DNA reads TGTGCCAGCAGCTTAGCTACTAGCGGGTACACCGGGGAGCTGTTTTTT.

This chain's CDR3 is CSARSLGMTTLNTEAFF. For the CDR3, the DNA is TGCAGTGCTAGGTCCCTGGGGATGACGACCTTGAACACTGAAGCTTTCTTT. V is TRBV20-1 and J is TRBJ1-1, with unresolved D. The length of the CDR3 is 17 residues. Germline values: CDR1 DFQATT, CDR2 SNEGSKA (reference sequence). V was trimmed by 3 bases and J by 0 bases, leaving 20 bases between them.

The genes are TRBV4-2 and TRBJ2-7, with no clear D. The germline gives CDR1 LGHNA, CDR2 YNFKEQ. V lost 1 base and J lost 0, with 10 bases in between. This CDR3 region has 15 residues. CDR3 DNA: TGTGCCAGCAGCCAAGTGCTGGGCAGCTCCTACGAGCAGTACTTC. This sequence encodes CASSQVLGSSYEQYF.

This clonotype was seen repeatedly, ten times or more. The chain couples TRBV20-1 to TRBJ2-7; the D is unclear. Trimming left V 0 bases short and J 2 bases short, with 17 bases between. The CDR3 is 16 amino acids. Germline CDR1 is DFQATT and CDR2 is SNEGSKA (reference sequence). The chain's CDR3 is CSAREYGTPLTYEQYF. Here the CDR3 DNA reads TGCAGTGCTAGAGAATACGGAACACCCCTCACCTACGAGCAGTACTTC.

Concerning this clonotype itself: Being one base from a much bigger clone, this may be a read error. The genes are TRBV29-1 and TRBJ2-3, with D perhaps TRBD1 or TRBD2 (5 bases each). CDR3 length equals 11 residues. Germline CDR1 is SQVTM and CDR2 is ANQGSEA. This chain's CDR3 is CSPSRGDTQCF. The CDR3 bases are TGCAGCCCCTCAAGGGGAGATACGCAGTGTTTT.

The genes are TRBV12-5 and TRBJ2-1, with 9 bases lining up with TRBD1. V was pared by 3 bases and J by 8 bases, with 11 bases of the junction left unmatched. CDR1 LGHNT and CDR2 FRNRAP come from the germline V gene. The CDR3 extends over 16 amino acids. For the CDR3, the DNA is TGTGCTAGTGGTTTAGGCCGGACAGGGGCAAGGGATGAGCAGTTCTTC. Its translation is CASGLGRTGARDEQFF.

J is TRBJ1-5 and V is TRBV18; 9 bases line up with TRBD1. This CDR3 spans 15 amino acids. Germline V gene data show CDR1 as KGHSH and CDR2 as LQKENI. Trimming took 1 base from V and 5 from J; bases not matched to a gene: 3. CDR3 sequence (DNA): TGTGCCAGCTCACCACGCCGGACAGGGGATCAGCCCCAGCATTTT. Translating gives CASSPRRTGDQPQHF. The variable domain in full, completed from reference TRBV18 and TRBJ1-5, reads NAGVMQNPRHLVRRRGQEARLRCSPMKGHSHVYWYRQLPEEGLKFMVYLQKENIIDESGMPKERFSAEFPKEGPSILRIQQVVRGDSAAYFCASSPRRTGDQPQHFGDGTRLSIL.

This clonotype was counted at least ten times. This rearrangement joins TRBV7-9 to TRBJ1-2; D uncertain. CDR3 length: 15 amino acids. V was cut by 1 base and J by 6 bases, with 15 bases left in between. Per the germline V gene, CDR1 is SEHNR and CDR2 is FQNEAQ (reference sequence). CDR3 bases: TGTGCCAGCAGCTTAGATAAACCCGAATGGCATGGCTACACCTTC. It specifies CASSLDKPEWHGYTF.

This clonotype was seen ten or more times. The chain combines TRBV10-3 with TRBJ2-5, with D maybe TRBD2 (5 bases). The CDR3 is 15 residues long. The V end was cut by 4 bases, the J end by 5 bases, with 17 bases between. Germline loops: CDR1 ENHRY, CDR2 SYGVKD. The CDR3 here is CAISASLTTVETQYF. CDR3 coding DNA: TGTGCCATCAGTGCCAGTCTGACTACCGTCGAGACCCAGTACTTC.

The table lists this clonotype with many counts. V gene TRBV4-3 combines with J gene TRBJ2-4; a possible D gene is TRBD2 (6 bases). The V gene's germline CDR1 is LGHNA and CDR2 YSLEER. The V gene lost 4 bases and the J gene lost 0 bases, with 13 bases spanning the gap. The length of the CDR3 is 16 residues. CDR3 protein: CASSPQTGLAKNIQYF. CDR3 DNA sequence: TGCGCCAGCAGCCCCCAAACGGGACTAGCCAAAAACATTCAGTACTTC.

This clonotype was counted ten times or more. The rearrangement joins TRBV10-3 to TRBJ1-3; D not certain. The germline V and J ends were trimmed by 5 bases and 1 base, with 15 bases remaining between them. The CDR3 spans 16 residues. Germline V gives CDR1 ENHRY, CDR2 SYGVKD. The CDR3, as DNA: TGTGCCATCAGTTCTTTTGGCAGAAGTTCTGGAAACACCATATATTTT. Amino acids: CAISSFGRSSGNTIYF.

In this sample, this clonotype turned up many times. This chain connects TRBV11-2 to TRBJ2-1; 7 nucleotides align to TRBD2. The V and J ends lost 3 bases and 1 base, in that order; junction bases with no gene match: 6. CDR1 and CDR2 (germline): SGHAT, FQNNGV. The CDR3 runs to 16 residues. CDR3 in DNA: TGTGCCAGCAGCTTGAGGTGGCGGGGGTCCTACAATGAGCAGTTCTTC. As protein: CASSLRWRGSYNEQFF.

This clonotype has only a few counts. This chain's CDR3 is CASGNSPLHF. The CDR3 nucleotides read TGTGCCAGCGGGAATTCACCCCTCCACTTT. The chain combines TRBV7-3 with TRBJ1-6; D gene uncertain. Per germline, CDR1 SGHTA and CDR2 FQGTGA. V was pared by 8 bases and J by 7 bases, with 3 bases between. The CDR3 is 10 amino acids.

There are many counts of this clonotype. The gene calls are TRBV6-5 and TRBJ2-3, with 10 nucleotides matching TRBD2. The CDR3 is 17 amino acids. CDR1 and CDR2 from the germline V gene are MNHEY and SVGAGI. After removal of 4 bases from V and 0 bases from J, the junction contained 7 bases not matched to a gene. The CDR3, as DNA: TGTGCCAGCAGTTCCTTTAGCGGGGGGATGAGCACAGATACGCAGTATTTT. The encoded protein is CASSSFSGGMSTDTQYF.

In this sample, this clonotype turned up a few times. This chain uses TRBV7-2 with TRBJ2-2; D could derive from TRBD1 or TRBD2 (6 bases each). Trimming took 1 base from V and 6 from J, leaving 12 bases between them. The CDR3 length is 15 residues. Germline V gene sequence: CDR1 SGHTA, CDR2 FQGNSA. The CDR3 sequence is CASSLEGVAAGELFF. CDR3 sequence (DNA): TGTGCCAGCAGCTTAGAGGGGGTAGCGGCCGGGGAGCTGTTTTTT.